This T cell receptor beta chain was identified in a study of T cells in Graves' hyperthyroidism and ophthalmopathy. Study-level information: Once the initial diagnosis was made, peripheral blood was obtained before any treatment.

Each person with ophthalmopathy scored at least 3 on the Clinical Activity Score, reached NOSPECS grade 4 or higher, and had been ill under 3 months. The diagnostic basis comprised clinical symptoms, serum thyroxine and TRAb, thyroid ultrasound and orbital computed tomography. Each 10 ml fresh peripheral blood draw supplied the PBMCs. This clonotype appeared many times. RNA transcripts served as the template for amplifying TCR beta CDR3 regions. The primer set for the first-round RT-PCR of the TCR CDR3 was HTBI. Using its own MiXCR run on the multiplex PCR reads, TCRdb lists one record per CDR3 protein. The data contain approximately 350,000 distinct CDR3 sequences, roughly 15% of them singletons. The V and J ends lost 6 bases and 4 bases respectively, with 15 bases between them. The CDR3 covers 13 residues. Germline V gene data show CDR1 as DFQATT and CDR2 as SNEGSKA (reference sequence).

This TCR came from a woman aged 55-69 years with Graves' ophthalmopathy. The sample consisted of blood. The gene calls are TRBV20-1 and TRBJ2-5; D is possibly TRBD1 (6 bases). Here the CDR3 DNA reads TGCAGTGCCAGCCGGACAGTCAGAGAGACCCAGTACTTC. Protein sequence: CSASRTVRETQYF.